This entry lists 21 T cell receptor beta chains sequenced from one sample in a study of T cell responses to AZD1222 COVID-19 vaccine. Assay used: immunoSEQ multiplex PCR; TCRdb lists only in-frame clones, some missing. The sample yields about 96,000 clones, 80% to 90% seen once. The sequenced sample was peripheral blood, obtained on day 0 of AZD1222 vaccination. These receptors originate from an adult in good health.

V and J are TRBV10-3 and TRBJ1-2; D call uncertain. V was cut by 4 bases and J by 4 bases, with 19 bases left in between. CDR1 is ENHRY, CDR2 SYGVKD, per germline. The CDR3 extends over 16 amino acids. DNA of the CDR3: TGTGCCATCAGTGCGGTTTCGGTGGGCACCCTCTATGGCTACACCTTC. Its translation is CAISAVSVGTLYGYTF.

This rearrangement joins TRBV11-2 to TRBJ2-7, with 7 bases that match TRBD1. The germline gives CDR1 SGHAT, CDR2 FQNNGV. The J segment lost 2 bases and the V segment lost 0 bases, leaving 4 bases of the junction unmatched. The CDR3 has 15 amino acids. The CDR3 DNA sequence: TGTGCCAGCAGCTTAGAACAGGGGCGGACCTACGAGCAGTACTTC. Amino acids: CASSLEQGRTYEQYF. Together with reference TRBV11-2 and TRBJ2-7, the CDR3 gives the full variable domain: EAGVAQSPRYKIIEKRQSVAFWCNPISGHATLYWYQQILGQGPKLLIQFQNNGVVDDSQLPKDRFSAERLKGVDSTLKIQPAKLEDSAVYLCASSLEQGRTYEQYFGPGTRLTVT.

The J gene is TRBJ2-3, the V gene TRBV6-5; 7 positions match TRBD2. The CDR3 has 16 residues. Germline V gene sequence: CDR1 MNHEY, CDR2 SVGAGI. V shed 2 bases and J 5 bases; nucleotides not matched to a gene: 10. For the CDR3, the DNA is TGTGCCAGCAGTTACCCCCAGCGGGACTTTCGAGATACGCAGTATTTT. It translates to CASSYPQRDFRDTQYF.

J is TRBJ1-5 and V is TRBV6-2 or TRBV6-3; no firm D call. V was clipped by 3 bases and J by 2 bases, with 8 bases between them. CDR3 length equals 14 residues. Germline V gives CDR1 MNHEY, CDR2 SVGEGT. DNA for the CDR3: TGTGCCAGCAGTTATCCATTCGGCAATCAGCCCCAGCATTTT. Protein: CASSYPFGNQPQHF.

The chain uses TRBV28 and TRBJ2-5, with TRBD2 matching 8 bases. The CDR3 is 16 residues long. In germline, CDR1 is MDHEN, CDR2 SYDVKM. Unmatched junction bases numbered 13, after V lost 8 bases and J lost 2 bases. In DNA, the CDR3 is TGTGCCAGCCGCGGGGATCGGCGGGGGGTTCAAGAGACCCAGTACTTC. Residues: CASRGDRRGVQETQYF.

The chain is built from TRBV4-2 and TRBJ2-1, with TRBD1 matching 9 bases. This CDR3 has 17 amino acids. Germline V lookup: CDR1 LGHNA, CDR2 YNFKEQ. J was trimmed by 8 bases and V by 4 bases; bases with no gene match: 15. Here the CDR3 reads CASSLGDRDRVHHEQFF. The CDR3 DNA reads TGTGCCAGCAGCCTTGGGGACCGGGACAGGGTCCACCATGAGCAGTTCTTC.

This clone came up once. The J gene is TRBJ2-5, the V gene TRBV25-1, with 13 bases fitting TRBD2. The J segment lost 5 bases and the V segment lost 6 bases, leaving 0 bases of the junction unmatched. This CDR3 has 13 amino acids. Germline V gives CDR1 MGHDK, CDR2 SYGVNS. The CDR3 sequence is CASRTSGGETQYF. CDR3 coding DNA: TGTGCCAGCAGGACTAGCGGGGGGGAGACCCAGTACTTC.

This chain uses TRBV27 with TRBJ1-4, with TRBD1 matching over 9 bases. The CDR3 has 14 amino acids. Trimming at V came to 3 bases and at J to 7 bases, leaving 3 bases not matched to a gene. Per the germline V gene, CDR1 is MNHEY and CDR2 is SMNVEV (reference sequence). The CDR3: CASSLNRGREKLFF. Here the CDR3 DNA reads TGTGCCAGCAGTTTGAACAGGGGGCGTGAAAAACTGTTTTTT.

V usage is TRBV3-1 (or the pseudogene TRBV3-2) and J usage is TRBJ1-2; D may be TRBD1 (5 bases). CDR1 and CDR2 from the germline V gene are LGHDT and YNNKEL (reference sequence). V shed 1 base and J shed 8 bases, with 17 bases lying between them. The CDR3 is made up of 15 amino acids. CDR3 sequence reads: CASSQVGSGKGGYTF. CDR3 bases: TGTGCCAGCAGCCAAGTAGGTTCGGGGAAGGGGGGCTACACCTTC.

The chain employs TRBV3-1 (or the pseudogene TRBV3-2) and TRBJ2-5; D might be TRBD2 (5 bases). The ends were cut back, 6 bases at V and 1 base at J, with 9 bases in the middle. The CDR3 consists of 13 residues. Per germline, CDR1 LGHDT and CDR2 YNNKEL (reference sequence). In DNA, the CDR3 is TGTGCCAGCAGTCAACGGGGCCAAGAGACCCAGTACTTC. Protein product: CASSQRGQETQYF.

V is TRBV24-1 and J is TRBJ1-1, with D uncertain. The germline gives CDR1 KGHDR, CDR2 SFDVKD. With 4 bases removed from V and 0 bases from J, the gap between germline ends came to 17 bases. The CDR3 runs to 17 residues. CDR3 DNA sequence: TGTGCCACCAGTGACCCACCTGACGGCCTCATGAACACTGAAGCTTTCTTT. This gives the protein CATSDPPDGLMNTEAFF.

The chain combines TRBV28 with TRBJ2-3, with a tentative D call TRBD2 (7 bases). Trimming removed 10 bases from V and 1 base from J, with 15 bases in between. Germline V gene data show CDR1 as MDHEN and CDR2 as SYDVKM. This CDR3 spans 14 amino acids. The CDR3 region is CAIRGAAGTDTQYF. CDR3 nucleotide sequence: TGTGCCATCCGGGGGGCCGCCGGCACAGATACGCAGTATTTT.

The chain carries TRBV19 and TRBJ1-5; D is possibly TRBD1 (5 bases). This CDR3 has 14 amino acids. V lost 3 bases and J 4 bases, leaving 10 bases between the germline ends. Germline lookup yields CDR1 LNHDA and CDR2 SQIVND (reference sequence). CDR3 region: CASSMSRANQPQHF. As DNA, the CDR3 is TGTGCCAGTAGTATGTCCAGGGCGAATCAGCCCCAGCATTTT.

This clone was found once. The V and J genes are TRBV6-2 or TRBV6-3 and TRBJ1-2, with a possible D match to TRBD1 (6 bases). CDR1 is MNHEY, CDR2 SVGEGT, per germline. The CDR3 totals 13 residues. V lost 6 bases and J lost 8, with 16 bases in between. CDR3 nucleotide sequence: TGTGCCAGCAGCCCAACAGGGTTAAGGGGCTACACCTTC. Its protein is CASSPTGLRGYTF.

This chain uses TRBV3-1 (or the pseudogene TRBV3-2) with TRBJ2-1; 10 bases fit TRBD1. The ends lost 4 bases at V and 10 bases at J; junction bases unmatched: 4. The CDR3 loop spans 13 amino acids. Germline V CDR1 and CDR2: LGHDT, YNNKEL (reference sequence). The CDR3 sequence: CASSPGQGREQFF. For the CDR3, the DNA is TGTGCCAGCAGCCCGGGACAGGGGCGGGAGCAGTTCTTC.

This chain links TRBV14 with TRBJ1-2; no reliable D call. V was trimmed by 1 base and J by 3 bases, leaving 12 bases between them. The CDR3 has 15 residues. CDR1 SGHDN and CDR2 FVKESK come from the germline V gene. CDR3 DNA: TGTGCCAGCAGCCAAGGGACGGGGAACTACTATGGCTACACCTTC. It codes for CASSQGTGNYYGYTF.

J is TRBJ2-5 and V is TRBV9; TRBD2 agrees at 9 bases. CDR3 size: 15 residues. The junction had 4 bases not matched to a gene; V was cut back by 0 bases and J by 4 bases. Germline lookup yields CDR1 SGDLS and CDR2 YYNGEE. The CDR3 DNA sequence: TGTGCCAGCAGCGTAGGGCTAGCGGGGATAGAGACCCAGTACTTC. This encodes CASSVGLAGIETQYF.

The V and J genes are TRBV6-1 and TRBJ2-5; TRBD1 might be the D (6 bases). The V end lost 3 bases, the J end lost 4 bases, and 12 bases lay between the germline ends. Germline assignment: CDR1 MNHNS and CDR2 SASEGT. The CDR3 totals 14 residues. The CDR3 nucleotides are TGTGCCAGCAGTGACCCAGGGGCGGGAGAGACCCAGTACTTC. Its protein is CASSDPGAGETQYF.

In its sample, this clone was seen a few times. The genes are TRBV3-1 (or the pseudogene TRBV3-2) and TRBJ2-2, with a weak D call TRBD2 (5 bases). Looked up from germline, CDR1 is LGHDT and CDR2 is YNNKEL (reference sequence). Trimming shortened V by 0 bases and J by 4 bases, and 15 bases separated the two germline ends. The CDR3 has 17 residues. DNA for the CDR3: TGTGCCAGCAGCCAAGATCTGGATAGTCGGGGCACCGGGGAGCTGTTTTTT. This sequence encodes CASSQDLDSRGTGELFF.

J is TRBJ1-1 and V is TRBV2, with a weak D call TRBD1 (6 bases). The V end lost 8 bases, the J end lost 10 bases, and 20 bases lay between the germline ends. Germline-derived CDR1 and CDR2 are SNHLY and FYNNEI. The CDR3 is made up of 13 amino acids. CDR3 in amino acids: CASSPPGGAGAFF. DNA for the CDR3: TGTGCCAGCTCTCCCCCCGGGGGCGCGGGAGCTTTCTTT.

This sequence joins TRBV7-2 and TRBJ2-4, with a possible D match to TRBD2 (5 bases). The CDR3 has 14 amino acids. Germline lookup yields CDR1 SGHTA and CDR2 FQGNSA. Trimming took 1 base from V and 6 from J, leaving 10 bases between them. Written as DNA, the CDR3 is TGTGCCAGCAGCTTAGTAGAGGGATCAAACATTCAGTACTTC. It specifies CASSLVEGSNIQYF.